This record looks at one TCR beta chain sequence and its context. Its specificity is unknown. The sample belongs to a study of a mutant IDH1 vaccine in newly diagnosed glioma. On the study more broadly: Following radiotherapy alone, or alongside temozolomide cycles, vaccination was started after an interval of 4-6 weeks.

The V end lost 0 bases, the J end lost 10 bases, and 16 bases lay between the germline ends. The CDR3 contains 16 residues. CDR1 and CDR2 (germline): SNHLY, FYNNEI. The sample's time point: week 35, safety follow-up. Vaccinated patients received 300 ug of mutant IDH1 20-mer peptide per dose, with topical imiquimod. The donors' diagnosis was new WHO grade 3 or 4 astrocytoma that was IDH1-mutant and ATRX-lost. Repertoires were generated with immunoSEQ multiplex PCR, while TCRdb's copy carries only in-frame clones and drops some. This sample yields under 40,000 clones, of which roughly 80% are seen a single time; about 7% belongs to the top ten.

This chain connects TRBV2 to TRBJ1-6; the D gene is possibly TRBD1 (6 bases). Material: PBMCs, obtained from a glioma patient whose treatment included an IDH1 peptide vaccine. The receptor comes from a woman between 18 and 29 years old with glioma. The CDR3 DNA reads TGTGCCAGCAGTGAAGCGCACAGGGTAGAAGGGTCACCCCTCCACTTT. It is translated as CASSEAHRVEGSPLHF.